What follows are 6 T cell receptor beta chains derived from one specimen sequenced in a study of cytomegalovirus exposure and HLA in healthy donors. The PCR made use of 60 Vbeta and 13 Jbeta primers. Assay used: immunoSEQ multiplex PCR; TCRdb lists only in-frame clones, some missing. The repertoire holds a few hundred thousand clones, with roughly 80% as singletons. Sequenced input: PBMCs. The receptor source for this set is a man in his thirties or forties in good health and CMV-seronegative.

V is TRBV9 and J is TRBJ2-3; a weak D match, TRBD1 (6 bases). The CDR3 has 17 amino acids. Germline V gene data show CDR1 as SGDLS and CDR2 as YYNGEE. V lost 0 bases to trimming and J lost 3 bases, with 17 bases between them. DNA of the CDR3: TGTGCCAGCAGCGTAGGGTCCCAGGGGATAATTACAGATACGCAGTATTTT. Translation gives CASSVGSQGIITDTQYF.

The gene calls are TRBV19 and TRBJ1-5, with a weak D call TRBD1 (6 bases). The CDR3 has 14 amino acids. V gave up 5 bases and J gave up 2 bases, with 10 bases separating them. The germline V gene has CDR1 LNHDA and CDR2 SQIVND (reference sequence). This CDR3 is CASSPRQGNQPQHF. CDR3 coding DNA: TGTGCCAGTAGTCCAAGACAGGGCAATCAGCCCCAGCATTTT. Complete variable domain (other parts from reference TRBV19 and TRBJ1-5): DGGITQSPKYLFRKEGQNVTLSCEQNLNHDAMYWYRQDPGQGLRLIYYSQIVNDFQKGDIAEGYSVSREKKESFPLTVTSAQKNPTAFYLCASSPRQGNQPQHFGDGTRLSIL.

V usage is TRBV28 and J usage is TRBJ1-5; D is undetermined. The ends were cut back, 3 bases at V and 1 base at J, with 13 bases in the middle. CDR1 is MDHEN, CDR2 SYDVKM, per germline. This CDR3 comprises 16 residues. The CDR3 bases are TGTGCCAGCAGTTTGTTAGCAAGGATGAGCAATCAGCCCCAGCATTTT. Its translation: CASSLLARMSNQPQHF.

The chain carries TRBV28 and TRBJ2-1, with unresolved D. Germline V gene data show CDR1 as MDHEN and CDR2 as SYDVKM. Between the trimmed V and J ends, which lost 2 bases and 9 bases, there was a span of 14 bases. The CDR3 spans 14 residues. Here the CDR3 DNA reads TGTGCCAGCAGTTTAGGTAGCTTGCGAACTGAGCAGTTCTTC. Its protein product is CASSLGSLRTEQFF.

The rearrangement joins TRBV28 to TRBJ1-6, with 8 bases that match TRBD1. Germline trimming cut 4 bases from V and 7 bases from J; bases unmatched to any gene: 9. The germline gives CDR1 MDHEN, CDR2 SYDVKM. The CDR3 has 16 residues. CDR3 region: CASSSPDRGRNSPLHF. The CDR3 bases are TGTGCCAGCAGTTCTCCCGACAGGGGACGCAATTCACCCCTCCACTTT.

This chain links TRBV7-9 with TRBJ2-1; TRBD2 aligns across 8 bases. V trimming: 5 bases; J trimming: 6 bases; junction bases outside the gene matches: 15. Germline CDR1 reads SEHNR; CDR2 reads FQNEAQ (reference sequence). This CDR3 comprises 17 residues. The CDR3 reads CASSLRRTSLGLNEQFF. The DNA for the CDR3 is TGTGCCAGCAGCCTTAGACGGACTAGCCTCGGACTCAATGAGCAGTTCTTC.